This TCR beta chain was captured in a study of beta chain features in type 1 diabetes. Turning to this clone: Antigen unknown.

V lost 3 bases and J lost 0, with 14 bases in between. The V gene's germline CDR1 is SGHKS and CDR2 YYEKEE (reference sequence). The CDR3 runs to 16 residues. Since all of the isolated RNA was reverse transcribed, expressed TCRB transcripts were what got sequenced. The average read count of naive, central memory and regulatory T cell samples was around 3.8 million. Clones were sequenced by immunoSEQ multiplex PCR, and TCRdb holds only the in-frame ones, with some missing. The sample shows 20,000 to 30,000 clones, 60% to 75% of them seen only once. Overall study findings and caveats: For patients, the naive, central memory and Treg TCRB repertoires appeared more alike than for healthy donors. More deletions and fewer insertions at VDJ junctions were seen in type 1 diabetes patients.

The clonotype was recovered from a middle-aged woman in good health. The sequencing input was Tregs from blood. The genes are TRBV5-5 and TRBJ2-3; D might be TRBD2 (6 bases). CDR3 region: CASSSLEGTSTDTQYF. CDR3 sequence (DNA): TGTGCCAGCAGCTCTCTGGAGGGGACTAGCACAGATACGCAGTATTTT.